This T cell receptor (beta chain) came from a study of blood T cell repertoires in COVID-19. Germline V gives CDR1 ENHRY, CDR2 SYGVKD. V was clipped by 2 bases and J by 4 bases, with 19 bases between them. CDR3 size: 17 residues. Using immunoSEQ multiplex PCR, the repertoire was profiled, and TCRdb retains in-frame clones only, with some absent. The table lists 200,000 to 300,000 clones, just under 85% of them singletons. The chain links TRBV10-3 to TRBJ2-3, with D perhaps matching TRBD1 (5 bases). This receptor was identified in a woman aged 55-75 years with active or convalescent COVID-19. Material: peripheral blood. For the CDR3, the DNA is TGTGCCATCAGTGAGGATGGGGCGATAAAGCGCCCAGATACGCAGTATTTT. It is translated as CAISEDGAIKRPDTQYF.